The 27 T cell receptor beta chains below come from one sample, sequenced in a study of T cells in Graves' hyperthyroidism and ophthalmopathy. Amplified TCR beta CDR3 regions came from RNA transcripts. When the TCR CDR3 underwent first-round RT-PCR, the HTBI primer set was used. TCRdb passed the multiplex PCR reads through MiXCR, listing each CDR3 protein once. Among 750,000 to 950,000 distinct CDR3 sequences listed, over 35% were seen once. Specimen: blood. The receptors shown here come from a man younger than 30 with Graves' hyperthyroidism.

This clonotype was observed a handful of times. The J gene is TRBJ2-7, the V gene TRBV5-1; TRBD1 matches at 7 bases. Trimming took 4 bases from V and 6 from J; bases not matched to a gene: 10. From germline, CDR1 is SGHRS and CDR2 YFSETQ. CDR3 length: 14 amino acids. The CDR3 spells CASSPRTPGGEQYF. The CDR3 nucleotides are TGCGCCAGCAGCCCTCGGACCCCAGGGGGCGAGCAGTACTTC.

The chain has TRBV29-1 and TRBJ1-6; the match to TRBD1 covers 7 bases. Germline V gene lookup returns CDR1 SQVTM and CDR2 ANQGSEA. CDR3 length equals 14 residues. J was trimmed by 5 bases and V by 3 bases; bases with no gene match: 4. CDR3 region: CSVDGDSNNSPLHF. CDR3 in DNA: TGCAGCGTTGACGGGGACAGCAATAATTCACCCCTCCACTTT. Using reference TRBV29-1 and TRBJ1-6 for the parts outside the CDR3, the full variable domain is SAVISQKPSRDICQRGTSLTIQCQVDSQVTMMFWYRQQPGQSLTLIATANQGSEATYESGFVIDKFPISRPNLTFSTLTVSNMSPEDSSIYLCSVDGDSNNSPLHFGNGTRLTVT.

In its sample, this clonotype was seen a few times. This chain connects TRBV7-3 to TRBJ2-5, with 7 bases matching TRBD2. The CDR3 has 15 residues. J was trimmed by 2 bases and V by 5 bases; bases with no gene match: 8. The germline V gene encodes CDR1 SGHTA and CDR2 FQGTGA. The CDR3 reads CASSQEPAGQETQYF. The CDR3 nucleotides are TGTGCCAGCAGCCAAGAACCAGCGGGACAAGAGACCCAGTACTTC.

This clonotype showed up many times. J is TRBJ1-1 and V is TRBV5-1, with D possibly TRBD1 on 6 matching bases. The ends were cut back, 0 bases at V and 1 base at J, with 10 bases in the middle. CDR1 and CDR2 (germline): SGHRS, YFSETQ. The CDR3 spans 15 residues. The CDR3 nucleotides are TGCGCCAGCAGCTTGGTGGGGGGCTGGAACACTGAAGCTTTCTTT. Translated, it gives CASSLVGGWNTEAFF.

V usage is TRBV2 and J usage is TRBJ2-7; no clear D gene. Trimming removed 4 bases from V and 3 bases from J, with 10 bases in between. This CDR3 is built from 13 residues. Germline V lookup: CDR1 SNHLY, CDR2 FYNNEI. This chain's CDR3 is CASSVRRGYEQYF. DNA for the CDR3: TGTGCCAGCAGTGTTCGGCGCGGCTACGAGCAGTACTTC.

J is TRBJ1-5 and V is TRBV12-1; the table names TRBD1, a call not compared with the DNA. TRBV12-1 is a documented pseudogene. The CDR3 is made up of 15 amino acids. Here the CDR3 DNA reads TGTGCCAGCAGTCCTTCCGGGACACACGCCGGGGCCCAGCATTTT. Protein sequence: CASSPSGTHAGAQHF.

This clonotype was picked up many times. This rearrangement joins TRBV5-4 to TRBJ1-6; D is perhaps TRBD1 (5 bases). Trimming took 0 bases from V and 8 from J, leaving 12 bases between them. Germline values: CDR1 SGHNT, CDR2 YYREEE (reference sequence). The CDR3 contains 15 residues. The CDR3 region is CASSLVARDDSPLHF. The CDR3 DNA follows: TGTGCCAGCAGCTTGGTAGCCAGGGATGATTCACCCCTCCACTTT.

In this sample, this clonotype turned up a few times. In DNA, the CDR3 is TGTGCCAGCAGCGTCGGGACAGGGATTTCGGAATCACCCCTCCACTTT. This translates into CASSVGTGISESPLHF. V usage is TRBV9 and J usage is TRBJ1-6; 9 bases match TRBD1. Germline CDR1 and CDR2: SGDLS and YYNGEE. The CDR3 extends over 16 amino acids. With V trimmed by 2 bases and J by 10 bases, 10 bases remained unmatched.

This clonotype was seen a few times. The CDR3 DNA reads TGTGCCAGCAGCGGTGTAATCCTCGGGGTTAGCAATCAGCCCCAGCATTTT. It is translated as CASSGVILGVSNQPQHF. V and J are TRBV2 and TRBJ1-5, with unresolved D. The ends were cut back, 6 bases at V and 0 bases at J, with 18 bases in the middle. The CDR3 covers 17 residues. Germline CDR1 reads SNHLY; CDR2 reads FYNNEI.

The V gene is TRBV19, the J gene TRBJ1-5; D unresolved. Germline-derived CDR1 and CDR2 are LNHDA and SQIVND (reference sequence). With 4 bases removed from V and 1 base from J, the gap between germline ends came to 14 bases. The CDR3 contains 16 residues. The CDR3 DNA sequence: TGTGCCAGTAGTACCCCCTTTAGCACGAGCAATCAGCCCCAGCATTTT. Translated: CASSTPFSTSNQPQHF.

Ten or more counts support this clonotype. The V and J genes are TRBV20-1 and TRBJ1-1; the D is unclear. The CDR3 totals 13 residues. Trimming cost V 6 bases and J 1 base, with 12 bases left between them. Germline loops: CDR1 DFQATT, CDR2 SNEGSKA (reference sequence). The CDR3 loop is CSAMVSANTEAFF. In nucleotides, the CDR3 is TGCAGTGCAATGGTGTCCGCGAACACTGAAGCTTTCTTT.

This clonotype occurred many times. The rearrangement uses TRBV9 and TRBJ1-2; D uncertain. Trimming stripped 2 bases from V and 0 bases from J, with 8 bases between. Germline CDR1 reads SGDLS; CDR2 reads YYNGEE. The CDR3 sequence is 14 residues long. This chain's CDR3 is CASSVSGTNYGYTF. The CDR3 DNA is TGTGCCAGCAGCGTGAGTGGGACTAACTATGGCTACACCTTC.

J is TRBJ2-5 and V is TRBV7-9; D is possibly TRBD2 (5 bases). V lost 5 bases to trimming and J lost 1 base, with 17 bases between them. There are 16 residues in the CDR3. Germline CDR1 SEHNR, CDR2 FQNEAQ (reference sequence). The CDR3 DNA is TGTGCCAGCAGCCAAGCCACCGTAAGCGGCCAAGAGACCCAGTACTTC. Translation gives CASSQATVSGQETQYF.

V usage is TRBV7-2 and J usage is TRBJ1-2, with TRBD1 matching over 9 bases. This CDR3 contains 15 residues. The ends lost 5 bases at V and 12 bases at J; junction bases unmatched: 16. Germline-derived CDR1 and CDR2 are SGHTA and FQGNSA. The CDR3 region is CASSPQTGTGLGNTF. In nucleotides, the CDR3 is TGTGCCAGCAGCCCCCAGACCGGGACAGGGCTTGGAAACACCTTC.

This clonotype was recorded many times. The CDR3: CASSILHQPQHF. The CDR3 DNA is TGTGCCAGTAGTATATTGCATCAGCCCCAGCATTTT. This sequence joins TRBV19 and TRBJ1-5; D unresolved. The V and J ends lost 2 bases and 5 bases respectively, with 4 bases between them. The CDR3 is 12 amino acids. Germline-derived CDR1 and CDR2 are LNHDA and SQIVND (reference sequence).

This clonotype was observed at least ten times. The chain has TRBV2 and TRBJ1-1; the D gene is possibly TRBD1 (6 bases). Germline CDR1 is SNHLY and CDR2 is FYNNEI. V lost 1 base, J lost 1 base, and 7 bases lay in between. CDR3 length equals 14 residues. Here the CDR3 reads CASSEEGENTEAFF. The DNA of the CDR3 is TGTGCCAGCAGTGAAGAGGGGGAGAACACTGAAGCTTTCTTT.

CDR3: CSAYKQGKNTEAFF. In DNA, the CDR3 is TGCAGTGCTTATAAACAGGGGAAGAACACTGAAGCTTTCTTT. The J gene is TRBJ1-1, the V gene TRBV20-1; 7 bases are shared with TRBD1. The CDR3 contains 14 residues. CDR1 and CDR2 (germline): DFQATT, SNEGSKA (reference sequence). Losses at the gene ends were 5 bases for V and 1 base for J; bases not matched to a gene: 7.

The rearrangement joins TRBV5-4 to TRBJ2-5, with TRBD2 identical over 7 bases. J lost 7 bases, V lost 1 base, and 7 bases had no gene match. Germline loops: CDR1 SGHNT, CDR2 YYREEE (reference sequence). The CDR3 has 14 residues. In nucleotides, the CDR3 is TGTGCCAGCAGCTTGTGGGAGGGGTCAGGGACCCAGTACTTC. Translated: CASSLWEGSGTQYF.

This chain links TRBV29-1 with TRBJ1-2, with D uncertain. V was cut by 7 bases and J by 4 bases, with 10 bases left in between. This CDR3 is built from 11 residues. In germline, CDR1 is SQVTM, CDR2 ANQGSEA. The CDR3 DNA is TGCAGCGGATTGTACAGCTATGGCTACACCTTC. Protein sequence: CSGLYSYGYTF. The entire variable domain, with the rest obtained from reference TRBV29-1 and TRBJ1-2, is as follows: SAVISQKPSRDICQRGTSLTIQCQVDSQVTMMFWYRQQPGQSLTLIATANQGSEATYESGFVIDKFPISRPNLTFSTLTVSNMSPEDSSIYLCSGLYSYGYTFGSGTRLTVV.

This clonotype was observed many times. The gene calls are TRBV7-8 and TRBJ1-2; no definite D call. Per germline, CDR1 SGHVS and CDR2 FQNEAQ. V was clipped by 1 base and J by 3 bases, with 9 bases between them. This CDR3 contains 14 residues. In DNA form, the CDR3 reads TGTGCCAGCAGCTTAGACGAAGCGGACTATGGCTACACCTTC. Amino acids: CASSLDEADYGYTF.

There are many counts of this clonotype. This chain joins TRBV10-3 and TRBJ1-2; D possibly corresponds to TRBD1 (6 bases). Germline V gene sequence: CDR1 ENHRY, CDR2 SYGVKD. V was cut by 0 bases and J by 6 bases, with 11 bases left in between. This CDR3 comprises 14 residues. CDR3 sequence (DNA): TGTGCCATCAGTGAGTCCAGGACAGCGAATGGCTACACCTTC. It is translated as CAISESRTANGYTF.

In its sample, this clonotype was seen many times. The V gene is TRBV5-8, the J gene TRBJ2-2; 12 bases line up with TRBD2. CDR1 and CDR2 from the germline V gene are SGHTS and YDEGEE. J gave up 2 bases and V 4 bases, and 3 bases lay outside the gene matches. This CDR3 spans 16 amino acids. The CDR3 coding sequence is TGTGCCAGCAGCGGACTAGCGGGACGAAACACCGGGGAGCTGTTTTTT. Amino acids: CASSGLAGRNTGELFF.

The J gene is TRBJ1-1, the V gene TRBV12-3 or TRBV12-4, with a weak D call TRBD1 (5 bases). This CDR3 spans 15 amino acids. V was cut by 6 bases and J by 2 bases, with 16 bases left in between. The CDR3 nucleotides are TGTGCCAGCAGGGACGGACAAGGACAAAACACTGAAGCTTTCTTT. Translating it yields CASRDGQGQNTEAFF.

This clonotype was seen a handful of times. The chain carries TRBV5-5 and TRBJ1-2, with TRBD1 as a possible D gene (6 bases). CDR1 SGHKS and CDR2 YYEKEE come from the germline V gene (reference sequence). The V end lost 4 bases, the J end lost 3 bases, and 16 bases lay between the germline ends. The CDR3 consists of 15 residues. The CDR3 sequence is CASSLGGGSDYGYTF. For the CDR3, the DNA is TGTGCCAGCAGCCTCGGAGGGGGTAGCGACTATGGCTACACCTTC.

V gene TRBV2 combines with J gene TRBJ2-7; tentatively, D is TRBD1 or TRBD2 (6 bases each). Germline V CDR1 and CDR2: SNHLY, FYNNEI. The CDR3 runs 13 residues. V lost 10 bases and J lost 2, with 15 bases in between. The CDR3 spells CATRGGPPYEQYF. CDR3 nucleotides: TGTGCCACTCGAGGGGGGCCCCCCTACGAGCAGTACTTC.

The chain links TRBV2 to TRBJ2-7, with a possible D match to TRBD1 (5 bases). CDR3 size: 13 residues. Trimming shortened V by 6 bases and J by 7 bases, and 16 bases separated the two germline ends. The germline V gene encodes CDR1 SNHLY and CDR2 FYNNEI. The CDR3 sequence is CASRHTGYNEQYF. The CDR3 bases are TGTGCCAGCAGGCATACAGGTTACAATGAGCAGTACTTC.

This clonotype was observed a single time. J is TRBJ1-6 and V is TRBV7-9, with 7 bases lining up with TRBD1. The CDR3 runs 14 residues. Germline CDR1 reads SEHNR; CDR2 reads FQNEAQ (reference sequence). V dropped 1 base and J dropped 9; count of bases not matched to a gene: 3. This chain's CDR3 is CASSLEGTASPLHF. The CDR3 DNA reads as TGTGCCAGCAGCTTAGAGGGGACAGCTTCACCCCTCCACTTT. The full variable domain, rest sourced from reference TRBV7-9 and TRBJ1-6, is DTGVSQNPRHKITKRGQNVTFRCDPISEHNRLYWYRQTLGQGPEFLTYFQNEAQLEKSRLLSDRFSAERPKGSFSTLEIQRTEQGDSAMYLCASSLEGTASPLHFGNGTRLTVT.